The TCR beta chain under discussion was sequenced for a study of identical twins. Study-level findings and limits: The authors drew conclusions from cross-sectional statistical analysis rather than following the same donors. In beta out-of-frame sequences, the excess sharing between twins was weaker.

TCRdb re-derived calls from the 5' RACE reads in MiXCR, one entry per CDR3 protein. This sample carries some 230,000 distinct CDR3 sequences, 6.5% to 8% of them seen once, and the ten largest clones take 14% to 15%. This clonotype has a count of ten or more. As yet, its antigen is unknown. The germline V gene encodes CDR1 SEHNR and CDR2 FQNEAQ (reference sequence). Trimming stripped 5 bases from V and 5 bases from J, with 10 bases between. The CDR3 spans 13 residues. Separately, the same data were catalogued under a study of T cells expressing NK-cell markers. That publication notes: These clonotypes additionally ranked first within the CD3+CD56-NKG2C+ fraction of four donors.

J is TRBJ2-1 and V is TRBV7-9; D is unresolved. Specimen: CD8+ T cells sorted from blood. The sequence was collected from a woman younger than 30 in good health. The CDR3 is CASSASVNNEQFF. CDR3 nucleotides: TGTGCCAGCAGCGCGTCGGTGAACAATGAGCAGTTCTTC.